The clone carrying this T cell receptor (beta chain) was detected only a few times. No antigen is known for it. This sample was included in a study of CD8 T cells in ankylosing spondylitis. Whole-study results and caveats: It was reported that disease-linked clones were significantly enriched in matched ankylosing spondylitis synovial fluid. Ankylosing spondylitis blood seemed to carry a telltale TCR beta motif made of several highly homologous variants.

Construction of TCR beta libraries was performed using quantitative 5'-RACE with molecular barcodes. Via MiXCR, TCRdb re-called the 5' RACE reads, giving one row per CDR3 protein. The top ten clones hold approximately 16% of a sample with over 150,000 distinct CDR3 sequences, about 13% of them seen once. CDR3 length: 16 amino acids. Germline assignment: CDR1 SEHNR and CDR2 FQNEAQ (reference sequence). V dropped 3 bases and J dropped 3 bases, with 15 bases sitting between them. Sequencing was done on a sample of blood, either unsorted or a sorted T cell fraction (not recorded which). The chain joins TRBV7-9 to TRBJ2-1; D is possibly TRBD2 (5 bases). The receptor's source is a male donor with ankylosing spondylitis or in good health (not recorded which). The CDR3 is CASSFSGRSYYNEQFF. The CDR3 region has the DNA TGTGCCAGCAGCTTTAGTGGGAGAAGTTACTACAATGAGCAGTTCTTC.